This entry concerns a single T cell receptor (beta chain). Antigen: not known. The data derive from a study of Ad26.COV2.S vaccination and SARS-CoV-2 variants. Findings and caveats of the study: From the TCR breadth and depth analyses, total T cell responses may have been underestimated. Vaccine recipients and placebo recipients showed similar non-spike TCR breadth. Vaccinees reportedly had broad spike-specific CD8+ and CD4+ T cell responses.

Libraries were prepared by immunoSEQ multiplex PCR; TCRdb keeps only in-frame clonotypes and omits some of them. The profile shows about 350,000 clones, approximately 90% of them singletons. The material was peripheral blood, obtained after recovery from COVID-19. The receptor was derived from a human donor who had recovered from COVID-19.

Written as DNA, the CDR3 is TGTGCCAGCCGCCGGGGGGGGAGCAGTCGTTGGGCCGGGGAGCTGTTTTTT. This gives the protein CASRRGGSSRWAGELFF. V usage is TRBV7-2 and J usage is TRBJ2-2; 8 positions agree with TRBD2. J gave up 6 bases and V 8 bases, and 17 bases lay outside the gene matches. Germline CDR1 SGHTA, CDR2 FQGNSA. The CDR3 totals 17 residues. Complete variable domain (other parts from reference TRBV7-2 and TRBJ2-2): GAGVSQSPSNKVTEKGKDVELRCDPISGHTALYWYRQSLGQGLEFLIYFQGNSAPDKSGLPSDRFSAERTGGSVSTLTIQRTQQEDSAVYLCASRRGGSSRWAGELFFGEGSRLTVL.